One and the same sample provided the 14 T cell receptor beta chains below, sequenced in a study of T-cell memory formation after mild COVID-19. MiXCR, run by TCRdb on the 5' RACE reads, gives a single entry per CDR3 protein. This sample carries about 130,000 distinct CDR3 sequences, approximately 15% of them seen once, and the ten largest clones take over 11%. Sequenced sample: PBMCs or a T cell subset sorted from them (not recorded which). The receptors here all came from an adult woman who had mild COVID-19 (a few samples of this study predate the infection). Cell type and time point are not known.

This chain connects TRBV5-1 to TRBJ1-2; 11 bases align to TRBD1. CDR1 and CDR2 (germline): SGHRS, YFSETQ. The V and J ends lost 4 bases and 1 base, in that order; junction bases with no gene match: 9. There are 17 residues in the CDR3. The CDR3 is CASSPGQGALVNYGYTF. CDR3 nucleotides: TGCGCCAGCAGCCCAGGACAGGGGGCGCTTGTTAACTATGGCTACACCTTC.

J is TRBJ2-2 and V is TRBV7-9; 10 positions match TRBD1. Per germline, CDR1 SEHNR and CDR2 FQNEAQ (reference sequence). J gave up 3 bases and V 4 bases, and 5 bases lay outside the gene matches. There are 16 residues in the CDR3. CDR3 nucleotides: TGTGCCAGCAGCTACCTGACAGGGGGCGACACCGGGGAGCTGTTTTTT. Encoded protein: CASSYLTGGDTGELFF.

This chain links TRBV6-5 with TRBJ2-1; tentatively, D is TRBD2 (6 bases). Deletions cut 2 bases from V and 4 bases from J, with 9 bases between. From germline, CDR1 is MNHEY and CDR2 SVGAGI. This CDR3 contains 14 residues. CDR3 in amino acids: CASSYAGSYNEQFF. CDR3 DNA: TGTGCCAGCAGTTACGCGGGATCGTACAATGAGCAGTTCTTC.

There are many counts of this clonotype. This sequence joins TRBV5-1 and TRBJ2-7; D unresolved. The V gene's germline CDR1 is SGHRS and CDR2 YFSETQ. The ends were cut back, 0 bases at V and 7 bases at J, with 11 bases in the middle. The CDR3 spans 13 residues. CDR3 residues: CASSLAGSREQYF. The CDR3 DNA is TGCGCCAGCAGCTTGGCCGGATCGAGGGAGCAGTACTTC.

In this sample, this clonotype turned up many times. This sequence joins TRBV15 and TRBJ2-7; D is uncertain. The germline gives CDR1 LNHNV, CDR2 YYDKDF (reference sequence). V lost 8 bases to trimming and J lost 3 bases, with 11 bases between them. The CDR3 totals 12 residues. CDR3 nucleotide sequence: TGTGCCACCGCGGACGCAAACTACGAGCAGTACTTC. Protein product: CATADANYEQYF.

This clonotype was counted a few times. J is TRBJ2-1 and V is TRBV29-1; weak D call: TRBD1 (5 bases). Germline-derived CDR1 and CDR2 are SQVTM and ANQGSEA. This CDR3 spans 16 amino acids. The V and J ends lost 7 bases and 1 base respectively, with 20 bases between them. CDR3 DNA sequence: TGCAGCGCAGAAGGGGTAGGCGATAGATCCTACAATGAGCAGTTCTTC. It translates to CSAEGVGDRSYNEQFF.

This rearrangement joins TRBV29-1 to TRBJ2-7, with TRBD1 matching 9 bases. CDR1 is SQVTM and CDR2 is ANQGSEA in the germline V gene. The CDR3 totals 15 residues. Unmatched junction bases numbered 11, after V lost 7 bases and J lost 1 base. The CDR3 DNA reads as TGCAGCGGGATGACCGGGACAGGGACTTCCTACGAGCAGTACTTC. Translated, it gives CSGMTGTGTSYEQYF.

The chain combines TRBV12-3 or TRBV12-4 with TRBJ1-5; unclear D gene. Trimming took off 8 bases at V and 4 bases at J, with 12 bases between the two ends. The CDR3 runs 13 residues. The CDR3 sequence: CASSIGRNQPQHF. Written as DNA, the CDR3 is TGTGCCAGCTCCATCGGGAGGAATCAGCCCCAGCATTTT.

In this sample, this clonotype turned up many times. CDR3 amino acids: CASSYGAGTQPQHF. The CDR3 bases are TGTGCCAGCAGTTACGGTGCAGGGACTCAGCCCCAGCATTTT. The chain carries TRBV6-5 and TRBJ1-5, with D tentatively TRBD1 (5 bases). Germline-derived CDR1 and CDR2 are MNHEY and SVGAGI. This CDR3 is 14 amino acids long. The V and J ends lost 2 bases and 6 bases respectively, with 11 bases between them.

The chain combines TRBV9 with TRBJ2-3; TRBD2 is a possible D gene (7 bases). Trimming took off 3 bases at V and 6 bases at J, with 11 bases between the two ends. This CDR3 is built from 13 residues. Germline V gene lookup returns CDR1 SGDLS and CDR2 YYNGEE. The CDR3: CASSAGGEDTQYF. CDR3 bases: TGTGCCAGCAGCGCGGGGGGCGAGGATACGCAGTATTTT. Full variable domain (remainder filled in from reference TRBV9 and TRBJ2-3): DSGVTQTPKHLITATGQRVTLRCSPRSGDLSVYWYQQSLDQGLQFLIQYYNGEERAKGNILERFSAQQFPDLHSELNLSSLELGDSALYFCASSAGGEDTQYFGPGTRLTVL.

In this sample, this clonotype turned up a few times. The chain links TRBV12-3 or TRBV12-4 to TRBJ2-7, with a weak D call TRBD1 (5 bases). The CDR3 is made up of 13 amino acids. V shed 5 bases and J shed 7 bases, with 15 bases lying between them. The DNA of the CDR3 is TGTGCCAGCAGTCCACGACAGATGGGTGAGCAGTACTTC. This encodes CASSPRQMGEQYF.

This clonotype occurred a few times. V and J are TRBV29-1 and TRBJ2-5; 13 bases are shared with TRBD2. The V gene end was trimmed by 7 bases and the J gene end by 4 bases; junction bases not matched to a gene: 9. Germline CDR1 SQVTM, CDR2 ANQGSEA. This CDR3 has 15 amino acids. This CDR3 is CSGSWTSGRGETQYF. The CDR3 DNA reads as TGCAGCGGCTCTTGGACTAGCGGGAGAGGAGAGACCCAGTACTTC.

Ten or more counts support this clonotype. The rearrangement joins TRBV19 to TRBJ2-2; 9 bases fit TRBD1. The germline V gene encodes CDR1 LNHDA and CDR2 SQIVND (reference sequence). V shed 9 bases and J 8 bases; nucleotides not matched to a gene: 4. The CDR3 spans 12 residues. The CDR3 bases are TGTGCCAGCCGGACAGGGGTAGGGGAGCTGTTTTTT. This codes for CASRTGVGELFF.

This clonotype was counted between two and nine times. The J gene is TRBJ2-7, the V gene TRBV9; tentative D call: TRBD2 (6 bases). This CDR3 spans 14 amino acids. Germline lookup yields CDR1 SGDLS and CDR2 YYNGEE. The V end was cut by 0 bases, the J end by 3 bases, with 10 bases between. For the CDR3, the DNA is TGTGCCAGCAGCGTAGCAGGAGGGCACTACGAGCAGTACTTC. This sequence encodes CASSVAGGHYEQYF.